This T cell receptor (beta chain) was captured by sequencing in a study of blood T cells in healthy people across ages. CDR1 MNHEY and CDR2 SVGEGT come from the germline V gene. The CDR3 covers 16 residues. V was pared by 6 bases and J by 9 bases, with 27 bases between. Study findings and constraints: The long-lived group displayed more naive CD4+ cells, plus higher diversity, than the aged donors did.

A sample-barcoded 5' primer and a J-beta primer mix were used in a second PCR of roughly 7 to 11 cycles. TCRdb reprocessed the 5' RACE reads with MiXCR, giving one entry per CDR3 protein. In the table there are approximately 670,000 distinct CDR3 sequences, around 43% of which are singletons. This clonotype was seen a handful of times. What it binds is unknown. About 10 milliliters of peripheral blood were drawn from each donor into EDTA-treated tubes. Researchers isolated at least 6 million PBMCs per sample. The source material was blood. The chain employs TRBV6-2 or TRBV6-3 and TRBJ2-7; tentative D call: TRBD1 (5 bases). The sequence was obtained from an elderly man in good health. For the CDR3, the DNA is TGTGCCAGCAGCAGCGCGAGACAGCCCCATACTTCCGCGCAGTACTTC. Translated: CASSSARQPHTSAQYF.